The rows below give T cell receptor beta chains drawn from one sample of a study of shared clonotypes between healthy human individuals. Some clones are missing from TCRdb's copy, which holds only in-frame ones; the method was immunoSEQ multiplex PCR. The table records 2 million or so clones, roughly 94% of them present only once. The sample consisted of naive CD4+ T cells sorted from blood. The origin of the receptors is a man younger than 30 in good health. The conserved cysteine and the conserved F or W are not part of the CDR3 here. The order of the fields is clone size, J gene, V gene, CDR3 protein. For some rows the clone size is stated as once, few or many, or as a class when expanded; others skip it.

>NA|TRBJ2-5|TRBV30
AWSSTSGYQETQY
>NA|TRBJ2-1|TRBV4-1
ASSPQQGKSSYNEQF
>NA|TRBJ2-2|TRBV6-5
ASSSQLATGELF
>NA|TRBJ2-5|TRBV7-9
ASSFVGRGQETQY
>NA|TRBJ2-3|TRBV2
ATSHDGTDTQY
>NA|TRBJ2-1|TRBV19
ASSTLHEQF
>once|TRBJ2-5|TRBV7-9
ASSTRPSGVGETQY
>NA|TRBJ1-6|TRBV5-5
ASSLTGGQLGSNSPLH
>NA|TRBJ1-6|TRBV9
ASSDRQDNSPLH
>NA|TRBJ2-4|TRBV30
AWSEGLESIQY
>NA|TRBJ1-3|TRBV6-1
ASRYADTIY
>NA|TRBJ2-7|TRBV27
ASIRLAGALEQY
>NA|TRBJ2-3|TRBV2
ASRITSTDTQY
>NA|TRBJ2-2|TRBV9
ASKSAATGELF
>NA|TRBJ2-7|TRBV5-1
ASSDQPGQGVYEQY
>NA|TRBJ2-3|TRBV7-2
ASSLAPAGVGTQY
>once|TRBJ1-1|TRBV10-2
ASSESAGTQAF
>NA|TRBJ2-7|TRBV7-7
ASSRSDRSYEQY
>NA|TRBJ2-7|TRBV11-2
ASSLDLASIYEQY
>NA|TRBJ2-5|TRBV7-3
ASSLSSVGTQY
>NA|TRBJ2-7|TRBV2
ASTVQRENYEQY
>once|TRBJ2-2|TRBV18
ASSPQQLLNTGELF
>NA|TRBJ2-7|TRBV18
ASQMTSGSNEQY
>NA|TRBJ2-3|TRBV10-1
ASSDGQPLSDTQY
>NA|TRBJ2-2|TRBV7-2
ASSPGTSLNTGELF
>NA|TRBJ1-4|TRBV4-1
ASSQDIEGPIEKLF
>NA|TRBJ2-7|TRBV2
ASSLYTYEQY
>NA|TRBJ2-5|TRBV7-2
ASSYLGGRETQY
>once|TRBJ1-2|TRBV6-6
ASSLTGFHDGYT
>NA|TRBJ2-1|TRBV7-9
ASSLAGGEQF
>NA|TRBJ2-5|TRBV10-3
AISELAGRETQY
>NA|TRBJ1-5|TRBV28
ASSGETGRGQPQH
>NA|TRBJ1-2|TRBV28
ASSPPVQQAMLYGYT